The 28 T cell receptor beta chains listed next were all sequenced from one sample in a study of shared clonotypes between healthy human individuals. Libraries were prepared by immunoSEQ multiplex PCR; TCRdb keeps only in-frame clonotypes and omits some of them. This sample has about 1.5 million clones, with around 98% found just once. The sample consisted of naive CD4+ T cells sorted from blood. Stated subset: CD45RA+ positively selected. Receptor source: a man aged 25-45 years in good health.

CDR3 in DNA: TGTGCCAGCAGCAGAGCCTTTCAGGGTATAAACACTGAAGCTTTCTTT. Translated, it gives CASSRAFQGINTEAFF. J is TRBJ1-1 and V is TRBV9, with D perhaps matching TRBD1 (5 bases). The ends were cut back, 4 bases at V and 2 bases at J, with 18 bases in the middle. This CDR3 has 16 amino acids. Germline V gives CDR1 SGDLS, CDR2 YYNGEE.

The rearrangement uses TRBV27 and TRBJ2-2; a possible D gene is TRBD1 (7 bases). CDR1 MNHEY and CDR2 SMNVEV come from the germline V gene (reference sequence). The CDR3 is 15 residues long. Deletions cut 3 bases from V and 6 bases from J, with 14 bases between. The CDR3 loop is CASSFGQGGPGELFF. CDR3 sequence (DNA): TGTGCCAGCAGTTTTGGTCAGGGGGGCCCCGGGGAGCTGTTTTTT.

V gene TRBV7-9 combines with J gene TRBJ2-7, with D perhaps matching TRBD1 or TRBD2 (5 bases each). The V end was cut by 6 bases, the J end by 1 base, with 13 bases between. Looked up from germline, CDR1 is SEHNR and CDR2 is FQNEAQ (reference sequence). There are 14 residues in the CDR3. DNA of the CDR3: TGTGCCAGCAGTGCGATAGGGACGTCCTACGAGCAGTACTTC. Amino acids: CASSAIGTSYEQYF. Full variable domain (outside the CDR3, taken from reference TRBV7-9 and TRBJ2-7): DTGVSQNPRHKITKRGQNVTFRCDPISEHNRLYWYRQTLGQGPEFLTYFQNEAQLEKSRLLSDRFSAERPKGSFSTLEIQRTEQGDSAMYLCASSAIGTSYEQYFGPGTRLTVT.

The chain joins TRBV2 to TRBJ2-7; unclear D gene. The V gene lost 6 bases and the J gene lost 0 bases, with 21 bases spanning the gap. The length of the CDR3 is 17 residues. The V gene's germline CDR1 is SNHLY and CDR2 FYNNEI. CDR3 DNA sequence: TGTGCCAGCAGCCCTTTTGAAGACTGGAAAAGCTCCTACGAGCAGTACTTC. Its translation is CASSPFEDWKSSYEQYF.

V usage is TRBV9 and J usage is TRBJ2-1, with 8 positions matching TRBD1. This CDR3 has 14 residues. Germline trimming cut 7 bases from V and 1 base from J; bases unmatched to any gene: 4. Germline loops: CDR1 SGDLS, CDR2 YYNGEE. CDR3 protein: CASQGQGSYNEQFF. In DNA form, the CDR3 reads TGTGCCAGCCAAGGACAGGGTTCCTACAATGAGCAGTTCTTC.

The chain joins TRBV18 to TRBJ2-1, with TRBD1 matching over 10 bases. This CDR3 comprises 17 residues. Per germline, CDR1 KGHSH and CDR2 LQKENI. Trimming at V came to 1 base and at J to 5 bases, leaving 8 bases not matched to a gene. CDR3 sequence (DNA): TGTGCCAGCTCACCACACCCCTCGGGACAGGGGAACAATGAGCAGTTCTTC. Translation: CASSPHPSGQGNNEQFF.

The CDR3 DNA is TGTGCCAGCAGCTTAGGGTCCCTAGCGGAAATCCCCTTCAATATGCAGTTCTTC. Its translation: CASSLGSLAEIPFNMQFF. The V and J genes are TRBV7-2 and TRBJ2-1; 7 bases map to TRBD2. CDR3 length equals 18 residues. CDR1 is SGHTA, CDR2 FQGNSA, per germline. After removal of 1 base from V and 12 bases from J, the junction contained 21 bases not matched to a gene.

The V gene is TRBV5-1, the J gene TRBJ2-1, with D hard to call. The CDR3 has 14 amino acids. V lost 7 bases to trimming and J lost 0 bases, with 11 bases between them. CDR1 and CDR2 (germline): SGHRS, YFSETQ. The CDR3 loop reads CASYPQNSYNEQFF. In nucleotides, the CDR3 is TGCGCCAGCTACCCCCAGAACTCCTACAATGAGCAGTTCTTC.

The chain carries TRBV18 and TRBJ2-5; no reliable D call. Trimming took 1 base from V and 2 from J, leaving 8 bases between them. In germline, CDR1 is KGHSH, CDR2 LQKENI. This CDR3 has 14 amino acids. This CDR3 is CASSPLPRQETQYF. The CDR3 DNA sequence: TGTGCCAGCTCACCACTCCCACGACAAGAGACCCAGTACTTC.

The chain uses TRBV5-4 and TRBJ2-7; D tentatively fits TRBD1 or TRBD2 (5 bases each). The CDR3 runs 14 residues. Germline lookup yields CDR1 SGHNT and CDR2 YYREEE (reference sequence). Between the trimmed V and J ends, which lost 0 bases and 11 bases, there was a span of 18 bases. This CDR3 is CASSLEGTAQWKYF. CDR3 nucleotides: TGTGCCAGCAGCTTGGAAGGGACGGCCCAGTGGAAGTACTTC.

The CDR3 region has the DNA TGTGCCAGCAGCTTCGGACTGGGGGACACTGAAGCTTTCTTT. It yields the protein CASSFGLGDTEAFF. The gene calls are TRBV11-2 and TRBJ1-1, with D possibly TRBD1 on 5 matching bases. Germline V gene lookup returns CDR1 SGHAT and CDR2 FQNNGV. The V and J ends lost 3 bases and 3 bases respectively, with 11 bases between them. There are 14 residues in the CDR3.

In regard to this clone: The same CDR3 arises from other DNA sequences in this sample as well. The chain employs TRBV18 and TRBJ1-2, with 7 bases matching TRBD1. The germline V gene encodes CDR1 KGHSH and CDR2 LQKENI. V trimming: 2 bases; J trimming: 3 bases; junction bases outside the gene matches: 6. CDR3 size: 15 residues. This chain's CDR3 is CASSPTTGRDYGYTF. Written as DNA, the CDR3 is TGTGCCAGCTCACCAACGACAGGGAGAGACTATGGCTACACCTTC.

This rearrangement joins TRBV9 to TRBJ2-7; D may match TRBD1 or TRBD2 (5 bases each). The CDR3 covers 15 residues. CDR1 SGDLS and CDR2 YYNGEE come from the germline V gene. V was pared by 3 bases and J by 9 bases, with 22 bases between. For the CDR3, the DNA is TGTGCCAGCAGCGACCGAAGTGGTCCGGGACCTAGGCAGTACTTC. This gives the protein CASSDRSGPGPRQYF.

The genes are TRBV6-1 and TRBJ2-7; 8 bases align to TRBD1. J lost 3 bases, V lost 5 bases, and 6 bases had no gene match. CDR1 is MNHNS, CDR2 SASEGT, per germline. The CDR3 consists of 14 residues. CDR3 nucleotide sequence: TGTGCCAGCAGTTTCAGGGGGCTCGGCTACGAGCAGTACTTC. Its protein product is CASSFRGLGYEQYF.

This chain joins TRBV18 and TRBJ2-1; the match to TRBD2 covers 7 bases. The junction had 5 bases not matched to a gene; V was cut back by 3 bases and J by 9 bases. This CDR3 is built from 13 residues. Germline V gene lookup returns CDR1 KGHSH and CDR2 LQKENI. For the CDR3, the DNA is TGTGCCAGCTCACCCCAGAAGCGGGGTGAGCAGTTCTTC. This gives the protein CASSPQKRGEQFF.

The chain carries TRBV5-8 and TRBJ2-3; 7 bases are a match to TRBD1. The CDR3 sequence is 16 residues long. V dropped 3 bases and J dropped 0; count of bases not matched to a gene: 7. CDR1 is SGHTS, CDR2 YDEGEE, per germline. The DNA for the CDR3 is TGTGCCAGCAGCTCCCGGACAGGAACTAGCACAGATACGCAGTATTTT. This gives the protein CASSSRTGTSTDTQYF. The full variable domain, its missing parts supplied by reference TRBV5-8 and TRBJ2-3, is EAGVTQSPTHLIKTRGQQATLRCSPISGHTSVYWYQQALGLGLQFLLWYDEGEERNRGNFPPRFSGRQFPNYSSELNVNALELEDSALYLCASSSRTGTSTDTQYFGPGTRLTVL.

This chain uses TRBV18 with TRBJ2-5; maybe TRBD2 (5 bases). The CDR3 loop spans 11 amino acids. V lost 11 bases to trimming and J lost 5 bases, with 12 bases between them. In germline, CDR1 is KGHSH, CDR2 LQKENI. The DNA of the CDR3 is TGTGCCTCAGCGGATAAGGAGACCCAGTACTTC. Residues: CASADKETQYF.

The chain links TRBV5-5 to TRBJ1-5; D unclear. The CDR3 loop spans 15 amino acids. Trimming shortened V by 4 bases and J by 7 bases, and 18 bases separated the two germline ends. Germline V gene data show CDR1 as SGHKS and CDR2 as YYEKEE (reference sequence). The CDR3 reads CASSTRTFPEQPQHF. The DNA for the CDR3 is TGTGCCAGCAGCACCCGGACCTTTCCGGAACAGCCCCAGCATTTT.

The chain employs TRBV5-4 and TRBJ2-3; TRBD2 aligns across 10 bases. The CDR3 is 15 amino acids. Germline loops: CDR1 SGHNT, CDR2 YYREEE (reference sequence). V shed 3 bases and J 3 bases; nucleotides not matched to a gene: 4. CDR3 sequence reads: CASSSPGLATDTQYF. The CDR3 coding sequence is TGTGCCAGCAGCTCACCGGGACTAGCGACAGATACGCAGTATTTT.

The CDR3 DNA reads TGTGCCAGCAGGAGGGACATAGCGGGAGGGTACGAGCAGTACTTC. As protein: CASRRDIAGGYEQYF. The J gene is TRBJ2-7, the V gene TRBV6-6; 11 bases are a match to TRBD2. V lost 6 bases and J lost 4; bases outside the gene matches: 8. CDR1 MNHNY and CDR2 SVGAGI come from the germline V gene (reference sequence). The length of the CDR3 is 15 residues.

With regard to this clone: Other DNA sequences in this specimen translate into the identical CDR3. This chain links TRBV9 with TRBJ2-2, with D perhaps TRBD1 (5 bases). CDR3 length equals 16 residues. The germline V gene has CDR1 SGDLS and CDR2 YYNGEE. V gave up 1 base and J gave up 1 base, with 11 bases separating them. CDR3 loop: CASSVRGRGNTGELFF. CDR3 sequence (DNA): TGTGCCAGCAGCGTACGAGGAAGGGGGAACACCGGGGAGCTGTTTTTT.

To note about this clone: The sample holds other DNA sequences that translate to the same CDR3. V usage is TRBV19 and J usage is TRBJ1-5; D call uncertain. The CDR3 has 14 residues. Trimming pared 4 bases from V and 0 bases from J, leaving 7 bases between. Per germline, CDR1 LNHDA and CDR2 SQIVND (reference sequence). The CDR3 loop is CASSTSNSNQPQHF. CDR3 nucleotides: TGTGCCAGTAGTACCAGCAATAGCAATCAGCCCCAGCATTTT.

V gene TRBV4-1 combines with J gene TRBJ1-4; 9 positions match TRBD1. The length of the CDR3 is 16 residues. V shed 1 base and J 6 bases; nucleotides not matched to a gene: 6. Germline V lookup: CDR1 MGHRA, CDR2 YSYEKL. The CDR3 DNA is TGCGCCAGCAGCCAAGCCCCCGGGACAGGGCATGAAAAACTGTTTTTT. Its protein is CASSQAPGTGHEKLFF.

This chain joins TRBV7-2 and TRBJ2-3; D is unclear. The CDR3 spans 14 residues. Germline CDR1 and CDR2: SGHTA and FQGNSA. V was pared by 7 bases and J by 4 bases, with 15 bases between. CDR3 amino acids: CASNRATLSDTQYF. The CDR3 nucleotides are TGTGCCAGCAACCGGGCAACCCTCTCAGATACGCAGTATTTT.

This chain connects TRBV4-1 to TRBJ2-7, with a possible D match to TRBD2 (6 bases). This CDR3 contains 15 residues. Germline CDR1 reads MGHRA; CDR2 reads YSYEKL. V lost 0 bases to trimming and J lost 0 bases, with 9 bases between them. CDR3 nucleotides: TGCGCCAGCAGCCAAGAGCGGGAAACCTCCTACGAGCAGTACTTC. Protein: CASSQERETSYEQYF.

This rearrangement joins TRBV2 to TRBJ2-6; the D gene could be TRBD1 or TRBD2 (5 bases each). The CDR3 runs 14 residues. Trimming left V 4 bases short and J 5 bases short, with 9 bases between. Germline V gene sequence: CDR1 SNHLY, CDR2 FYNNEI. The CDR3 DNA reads TGTGCCAGCAGTGGGGACCCCTGGGCCAACGTCCTGACTTTC. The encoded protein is CASSGDPWANVLTF. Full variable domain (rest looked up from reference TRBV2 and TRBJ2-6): EPEVTQTPSHQVTQMGQEVILRCVPISNHLYFYWYRQILGQKVEFLVSFYNNEISEKSEIFDDQFSVERPDGSNFTLKIRSTKLEDSAMYFCASSGDPWANVLTFGAGSRLTVL.

CDR3 region: CASSSGQGSQPQHF. CDR3 nucleotides: TGTGCCAGCTCATCAGGACAGGGAAGTCAGCCCCAGCATTTT. This chain joins TRBV18 and TRBJ1-5, with 8 bases matching TRBD1. V shed 5 bases, J shed 6 bases, and the junction held 6 bases outside the gene matches. The CDR3 spans 14 residues. The germline V gene encodes CDR1 KGHSH and CDR2 LQKENI.

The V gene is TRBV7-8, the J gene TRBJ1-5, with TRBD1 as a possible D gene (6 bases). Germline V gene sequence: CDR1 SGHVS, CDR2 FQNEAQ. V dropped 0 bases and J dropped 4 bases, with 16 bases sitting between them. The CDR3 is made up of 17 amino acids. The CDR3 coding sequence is TGTGCCAGCAGCTTAGCGCCTATAGGGACACTAAATCAGCCCCAGCATTTT. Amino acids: CASSLAPIGTLNQPQHF.